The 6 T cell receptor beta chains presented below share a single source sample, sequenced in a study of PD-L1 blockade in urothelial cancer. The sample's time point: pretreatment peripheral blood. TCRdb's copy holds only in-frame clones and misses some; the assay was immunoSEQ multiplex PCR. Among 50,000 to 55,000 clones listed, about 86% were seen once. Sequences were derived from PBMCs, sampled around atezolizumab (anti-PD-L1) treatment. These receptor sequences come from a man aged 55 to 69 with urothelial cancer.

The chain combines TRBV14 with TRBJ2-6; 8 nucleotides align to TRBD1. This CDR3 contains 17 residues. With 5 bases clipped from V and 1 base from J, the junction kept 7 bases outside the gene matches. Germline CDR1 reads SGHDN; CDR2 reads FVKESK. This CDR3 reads CASSKLGDRSGANVLTF. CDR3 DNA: TGTGCCAGCAGCAAACTCGGGGACAGGTCTGGGGCCAACGTCCTGACTTTC.

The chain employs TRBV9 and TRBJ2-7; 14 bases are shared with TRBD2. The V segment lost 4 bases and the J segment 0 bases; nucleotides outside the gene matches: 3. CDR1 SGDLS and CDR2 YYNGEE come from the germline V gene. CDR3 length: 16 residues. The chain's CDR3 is CASSPGTSGSSYEQYF. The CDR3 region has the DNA TGTGCCAGCAGCCCCGGGACTAGCGGGAGCTCCTACGAGCAGTACTTC. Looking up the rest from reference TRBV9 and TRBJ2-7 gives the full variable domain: DSGVTQTPKHLITATGQRVTLRCSPRSGDLSVYWYQQSLDQGLQFLIQYYNGEERAKGNILERFSAQQFPDLHSELNLSSLELGDSALYFCASSPGTSGSSYEQYFGPGTRLTVT.

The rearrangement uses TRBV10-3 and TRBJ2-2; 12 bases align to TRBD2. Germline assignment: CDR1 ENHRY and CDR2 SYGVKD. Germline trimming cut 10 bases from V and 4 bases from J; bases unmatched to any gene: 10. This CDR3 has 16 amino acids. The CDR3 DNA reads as TGTGCCACCCTTGGACTAGCGGGGCCGATCACCGGGGAGCTGTTTTTT. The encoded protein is CATLGLAGPITGELFF.

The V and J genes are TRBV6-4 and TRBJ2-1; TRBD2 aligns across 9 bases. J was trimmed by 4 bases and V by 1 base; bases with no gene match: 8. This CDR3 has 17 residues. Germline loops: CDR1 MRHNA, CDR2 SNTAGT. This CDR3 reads CASSDCGGAMMYNEQFF. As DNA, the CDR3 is TGTGCCAGCAGTGACTGCGGGGGGGCAATGATGTACAATGAGCAGTTCTTC.

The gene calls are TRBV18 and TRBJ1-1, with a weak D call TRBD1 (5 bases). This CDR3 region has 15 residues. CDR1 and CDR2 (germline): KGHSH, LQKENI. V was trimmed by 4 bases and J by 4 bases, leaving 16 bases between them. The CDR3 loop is CASSLQAKPSTEAFF. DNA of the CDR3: TGTGCCAGCTCACTACAGGCCAAACCCTCCACTGAAGCTTTCTTT.

The CDR3 spells CASSPRSAYEQYF. The CDR3 DNA sequence: TGTGCCAGCAGCCCCCGTTCAGCCTACGAGCAGTACTTC. V and J are TRBV7-2 and TRBJ2-7; no clear D. Deletions cut 5 bases from V and 2 bases from J, with 10 bases between. Looked up from germline, CDR1 is SGHTA and CDR2 is FQGNSA. The CDR3 spans 13 residues.